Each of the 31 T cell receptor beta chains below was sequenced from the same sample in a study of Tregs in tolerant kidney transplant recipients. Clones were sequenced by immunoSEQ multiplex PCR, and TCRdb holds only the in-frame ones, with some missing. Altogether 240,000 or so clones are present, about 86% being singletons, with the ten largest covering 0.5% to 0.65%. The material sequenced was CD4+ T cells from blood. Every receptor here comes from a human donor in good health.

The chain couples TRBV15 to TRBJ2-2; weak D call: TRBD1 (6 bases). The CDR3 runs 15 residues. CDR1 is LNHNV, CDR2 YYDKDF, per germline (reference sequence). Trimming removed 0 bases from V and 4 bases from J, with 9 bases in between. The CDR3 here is CATSRDTGRTGELFF. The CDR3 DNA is TGTGCCACCAGCAGAGACACAGGGCGCACCGGGGAGCTGTTTTTT.

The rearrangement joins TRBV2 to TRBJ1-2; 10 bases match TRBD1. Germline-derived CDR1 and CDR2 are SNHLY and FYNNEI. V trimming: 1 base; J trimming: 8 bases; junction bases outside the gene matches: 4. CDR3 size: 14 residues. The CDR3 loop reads CASSEGGTGAGYTF. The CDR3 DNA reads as TGTGCCAGCAGTGAAGGTGGGACAGGGGCCGGCTACACCTTC.

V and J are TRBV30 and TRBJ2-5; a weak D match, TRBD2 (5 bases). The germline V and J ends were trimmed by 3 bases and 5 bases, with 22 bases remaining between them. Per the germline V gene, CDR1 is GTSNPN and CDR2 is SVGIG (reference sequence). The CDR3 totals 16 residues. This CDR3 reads CAWSHPRSRARETQYF. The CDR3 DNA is TGTGCCTGGAGCCACCCCCGTTCGAGGGCGCGGGAGACCCAGTACTTC.

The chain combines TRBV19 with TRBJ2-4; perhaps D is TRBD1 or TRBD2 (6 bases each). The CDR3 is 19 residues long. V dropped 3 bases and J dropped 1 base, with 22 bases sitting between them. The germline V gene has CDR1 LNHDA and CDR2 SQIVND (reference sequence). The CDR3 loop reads CASSIRAGAEGRAKNIQYF. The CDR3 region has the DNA TGTGCCAGTAGTATTCGGGCAGGGGCGGAGGGGCGGGCCAAAAACATTCAGTACTTC.

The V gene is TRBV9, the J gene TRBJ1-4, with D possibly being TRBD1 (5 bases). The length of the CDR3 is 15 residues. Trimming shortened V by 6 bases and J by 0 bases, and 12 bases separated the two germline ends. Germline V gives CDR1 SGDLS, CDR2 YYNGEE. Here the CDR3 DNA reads TGTGCCAGCACGCGAGGGGACGCAACTAATGAAAAACTGTTTTTT. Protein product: CASTRGDATNEKLFF.

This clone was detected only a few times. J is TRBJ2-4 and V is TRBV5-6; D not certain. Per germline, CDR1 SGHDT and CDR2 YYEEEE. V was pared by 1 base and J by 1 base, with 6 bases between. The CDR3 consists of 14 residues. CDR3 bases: TGTGCCAGCAGCTTGTGGCAGGCCAAAAACATTCAGTACTTC. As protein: CASSLWQAKNIQYF.

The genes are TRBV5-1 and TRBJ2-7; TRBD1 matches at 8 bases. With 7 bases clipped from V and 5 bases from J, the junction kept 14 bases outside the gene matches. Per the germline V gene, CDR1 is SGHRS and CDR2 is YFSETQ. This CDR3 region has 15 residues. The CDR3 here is CASLPGQATGDEQYF. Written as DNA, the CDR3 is TGCGCCAGCCTACCGGGACAGGCCACAGGGGACGAGCAGTACTTC.

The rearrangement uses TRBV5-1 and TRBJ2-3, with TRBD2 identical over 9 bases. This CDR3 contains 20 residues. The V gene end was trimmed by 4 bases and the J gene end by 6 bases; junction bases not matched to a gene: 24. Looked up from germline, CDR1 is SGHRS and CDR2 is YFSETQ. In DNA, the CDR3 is TGCGCCAGCAGCACCCTCCCACCCTTAGCGGGGGCCCCCCGGGAGGATACGCAGTATTTT. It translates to CASSTLPPLAGAPREDTQYF.

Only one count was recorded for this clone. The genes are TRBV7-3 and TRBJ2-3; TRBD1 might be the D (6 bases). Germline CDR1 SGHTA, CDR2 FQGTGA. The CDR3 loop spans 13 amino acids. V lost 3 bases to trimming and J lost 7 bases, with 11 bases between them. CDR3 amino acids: CASSFYRDYTQYF. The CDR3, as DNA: TGTGCCAGCAGCTTCTACAGGGATTATACGCAGTATTTT.

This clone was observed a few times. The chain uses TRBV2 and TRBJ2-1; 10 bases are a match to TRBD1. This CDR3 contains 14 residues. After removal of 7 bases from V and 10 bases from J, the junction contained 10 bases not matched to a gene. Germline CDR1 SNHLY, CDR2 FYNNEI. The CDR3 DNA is TGTGCCAGCATTCGACAGGGGGCGGTCGGGGAGCAGTTCTTC. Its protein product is CASIRQGAVGEQFF. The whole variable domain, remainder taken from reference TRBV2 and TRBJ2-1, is EPEVTQTPSHQVTQMGQEVILRCVPISNHLYFYWYRQILGQKVEFLVSFYNNEISEKSEIFDDQFSVERPDGSNFTLKIRSTKLEDSAMYFCASIRQGAVGEQFFGPGTRLTVL.

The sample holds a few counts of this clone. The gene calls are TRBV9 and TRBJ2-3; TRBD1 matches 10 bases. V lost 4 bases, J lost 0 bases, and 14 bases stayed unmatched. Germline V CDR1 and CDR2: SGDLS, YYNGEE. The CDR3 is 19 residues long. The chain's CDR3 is CASSLRTGTGDPSTDTQYF. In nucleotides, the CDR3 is TGTGCCAGCAGCCTCCGAACCGGGACAGGGGACCCTAGCACAGATACGCAGTATTTT.

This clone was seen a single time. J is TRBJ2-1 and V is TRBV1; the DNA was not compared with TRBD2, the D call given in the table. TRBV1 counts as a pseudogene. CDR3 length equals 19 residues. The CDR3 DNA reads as TGCACCAGCAGCCGATTCACCTGCGGGAGGGCCTGTATATACAATGAGCAGTTCTTC. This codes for CTSSRFTCGRACIYNEQFF.

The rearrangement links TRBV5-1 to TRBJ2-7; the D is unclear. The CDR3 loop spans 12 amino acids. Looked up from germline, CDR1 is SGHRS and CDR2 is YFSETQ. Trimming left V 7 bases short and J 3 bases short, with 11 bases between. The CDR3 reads CASAWDGYEQYF. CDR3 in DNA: TGCGCCAGCGCCTGGGATGGCTACGAGCAGTACTTC.

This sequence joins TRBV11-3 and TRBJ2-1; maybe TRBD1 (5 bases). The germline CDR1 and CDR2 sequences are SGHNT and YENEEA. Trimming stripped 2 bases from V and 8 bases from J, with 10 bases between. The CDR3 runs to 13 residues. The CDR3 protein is CASSLTGRHEQFF. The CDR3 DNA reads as TGTGCCAGCAGCTTAACAGGCCGGCATGAGCAGTTCTTC.

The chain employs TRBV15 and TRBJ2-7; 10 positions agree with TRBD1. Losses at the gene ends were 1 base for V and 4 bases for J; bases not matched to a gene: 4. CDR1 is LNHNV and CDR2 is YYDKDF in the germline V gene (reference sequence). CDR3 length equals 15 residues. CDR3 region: CATSRAGTGAYEQYF. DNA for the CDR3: TGTGCCACCAGCAGAGCAGGGACAGGGGCGTACGAGCAGTACTTC.

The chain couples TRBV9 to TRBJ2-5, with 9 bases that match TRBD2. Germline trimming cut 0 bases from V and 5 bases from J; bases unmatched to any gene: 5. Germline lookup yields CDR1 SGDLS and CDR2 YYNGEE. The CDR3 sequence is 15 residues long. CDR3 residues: CASSVDLAGMETQYF. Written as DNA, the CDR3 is TGTGCCAGCAGCGTAGACCTAGCGGGGATGGAGACCCAGTACTTC.

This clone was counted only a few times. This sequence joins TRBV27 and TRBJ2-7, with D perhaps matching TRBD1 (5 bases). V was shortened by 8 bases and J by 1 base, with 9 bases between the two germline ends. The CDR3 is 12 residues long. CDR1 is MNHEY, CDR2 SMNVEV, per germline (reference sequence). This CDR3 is CASGAQSYEQYF. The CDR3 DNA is TGTGCCAGCGGGGCCCAATCCTACGAGCAGTACTTC.

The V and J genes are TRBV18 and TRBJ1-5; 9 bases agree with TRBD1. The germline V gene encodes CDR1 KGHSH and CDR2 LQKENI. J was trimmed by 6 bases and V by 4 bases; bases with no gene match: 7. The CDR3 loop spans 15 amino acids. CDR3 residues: CASSLRTGAGQPQHF. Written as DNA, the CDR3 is TGTGCCAGCTCACTAAGGACAGGGGCAGGTCAGCCCCAGCATTTT.

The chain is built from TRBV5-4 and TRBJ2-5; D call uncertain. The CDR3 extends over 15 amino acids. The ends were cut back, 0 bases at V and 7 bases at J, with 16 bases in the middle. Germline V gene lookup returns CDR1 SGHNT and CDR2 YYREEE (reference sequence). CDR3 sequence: CASSLAFPTEGTQYF. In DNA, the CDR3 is TGTGCCAGCAGCTTGGCCTTTCCCACCGAAGGGACCCAGTACTTC.

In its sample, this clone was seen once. In nucleotides, the CDR3 is TGTGCCAGCTCACCAGTGGCAGGGGGTGGCAATGAGCAGTTCTTC. Protein sequence: CASSPVAGGGNEQFF. The gene calls are TRBV18 and TRBJ2-1, with 7 bases that match TRBD1. Unmatched junction bases numbered 7, after V lost 2 bases and J lost 6 bases. The CDR3 runs 15 residues. CDR1 KGHSH and CDR2 LQKENI come from the germline V gene.

The CDR3 DNA reads TGTGCCTGGGGGCAGGTTAGGACAGATACGCAGTATTTT. Its protein is CAWGQVRTDTQYF. V gene TRBV30 combines with J gene TRBJ2-3; no definite D call. From germline, CDR1 is GTSNPN and CDR2 SVGIG (reference sequence). Trimming removed 5 bases at V and 3 bases at J, with 12 bases between. The CDR3 extends over 13 amino acids. Filled out from reference TRBV30 and TRBJ2-3, the complete variable domain reads SQTIHQWPATLVQPVGSPLSLECTVEGTSNPNLYWYRQAAGRGLQLLFYSVGIGQISSEVPQNLSASRPQDRQFILSSKKLLLSDSGFYLCAWGQVRTDTQYFGPGTRLTVL.

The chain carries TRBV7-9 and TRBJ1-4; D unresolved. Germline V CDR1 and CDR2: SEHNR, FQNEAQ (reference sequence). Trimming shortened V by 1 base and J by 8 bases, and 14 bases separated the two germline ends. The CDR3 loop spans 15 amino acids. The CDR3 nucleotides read TGTGCCAGCAGCTTAGGCAGGCAGATTTTGGAAAAACTGTTTTTT. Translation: CASSLGRQILEKLFF.

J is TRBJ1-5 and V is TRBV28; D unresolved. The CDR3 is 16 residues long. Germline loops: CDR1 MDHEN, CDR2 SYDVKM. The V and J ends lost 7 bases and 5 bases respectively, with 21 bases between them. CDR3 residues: CASTGRRGMGYQPQHF. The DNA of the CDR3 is TGTGCCAGCACCGGGAGGCGGGGAATGGGTTATCAGCCCCAGCATTTT. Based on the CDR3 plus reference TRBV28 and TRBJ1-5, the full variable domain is DVKVTQSSRYLVKRTGEKVFLECVQDMDHENMFWYRQDPGLGLRLIYFSYDVKMKEKGDIPEGYSVSREKKERFSLILESASTNQTSMYLCASTGRRGMGYQPQHFGDGTRLSIL.

CDR3 region: CASSVLRGGYEQYF. The CDR3 DNA reads as TGTGCCAGCAGCGTTCTAAGGGGTGGCTACGAGCAGTACTTC. The chain couples TRBV7-9 to TRBJ2-7, with a weak D call TRBD1 (5 bases). The CDR3 covers 14 residues. The V gene lost 5 bases and the J gene lost 3 bases, with 14 bases spanning the gap. Germline V gene sequence: CDR1 SEHNR, CDR2 FQNEAQ (reference sequence).

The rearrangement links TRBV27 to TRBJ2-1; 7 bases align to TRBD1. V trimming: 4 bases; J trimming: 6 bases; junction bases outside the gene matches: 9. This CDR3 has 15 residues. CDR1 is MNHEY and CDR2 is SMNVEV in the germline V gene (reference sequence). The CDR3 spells CASSSDRERANEQFF. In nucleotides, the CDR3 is TGTGCCAGCAGTTCCGACAGGGAGAGGGCCAATGAGCAGTTCTTC.

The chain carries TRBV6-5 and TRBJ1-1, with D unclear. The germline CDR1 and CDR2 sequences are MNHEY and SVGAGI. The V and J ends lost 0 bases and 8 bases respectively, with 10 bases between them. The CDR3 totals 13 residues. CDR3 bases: TGTGCCAGCAGTTACTCGGCGGGGATGGAAGCTTTCTTT. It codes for CASSYSAGMEAFF.

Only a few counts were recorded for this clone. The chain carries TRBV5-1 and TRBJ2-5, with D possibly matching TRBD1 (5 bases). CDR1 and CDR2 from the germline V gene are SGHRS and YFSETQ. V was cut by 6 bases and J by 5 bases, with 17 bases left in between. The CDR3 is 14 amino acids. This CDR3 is CASTSSQGIETQYF. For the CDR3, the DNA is TGCGCCAGCACCTCCAGTCAGGGAATCGAGACCCAGTACTTC. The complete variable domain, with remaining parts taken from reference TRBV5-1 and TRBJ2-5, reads KAGVTQTPRYLIKTRGQQVTLSCSPISGHRSVSWYQQTPGQGLQFLFEYFSETQRNKGNFPGRFSGRQFSNSRSEMNVSTLELGDSALYLCASTSSQGIETQYFGPGTRLLVL.

The CDR3 loop is CAWREAGANQPQHF. CDR3 nucleotide sequence: TGTGCCTGGAGAGAGGCAGGCGCCAATCAGCCCCAGCATTTT. This chain links TRBV30 with TRBJ1-5, with D unresolved. Germline values: CDR1 GTSNPN, CDR2 SVGIG (reference sequence). V lost 3 bases and J lost 3, with 12 bases in between. The CDR3 extends over 14 amino acids. Supplemented by reference TRBV30 and TRBJ1-5, the full variable domain reads SQTIHQWPATLVQPVGSPLSLECTVEGTSNPNLYWYRQAAGRGLQLLFYSVGIGQISSEVPQNLSASRPQDRQFILSSKKLLLSDSGFYLCAWREAGANQPQHFGDGTRLSIL.

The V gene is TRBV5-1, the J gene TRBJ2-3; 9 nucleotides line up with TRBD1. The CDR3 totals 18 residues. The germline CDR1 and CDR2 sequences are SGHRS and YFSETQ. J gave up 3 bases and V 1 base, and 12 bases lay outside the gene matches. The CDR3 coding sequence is TGCGCCAGCAGCTTGTCGGACAGGGGTTGGGGATGGACAGATACGCAGTATTTT. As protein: CASSLSDRGWGWTDTQYF.

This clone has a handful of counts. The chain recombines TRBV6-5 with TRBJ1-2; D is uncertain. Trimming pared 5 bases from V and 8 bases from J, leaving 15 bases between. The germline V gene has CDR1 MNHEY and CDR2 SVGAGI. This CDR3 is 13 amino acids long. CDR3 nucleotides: TGTGCCAGCAGTCCCGAGGCCGGTCGCGGCTACACCTTC. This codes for CASSPEAGRGYTF.

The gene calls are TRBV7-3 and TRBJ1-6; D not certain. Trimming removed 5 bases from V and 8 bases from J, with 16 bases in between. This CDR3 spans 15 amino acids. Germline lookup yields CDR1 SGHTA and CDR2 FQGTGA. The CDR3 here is CASSAQSGGYSPLHF. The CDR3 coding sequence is TGTGCCAGCAGCGCACAATCGGGAGGGTATTCACCCCTCCACTTT.